What follows are 5 T cell receptor beta chains derived from one specimen sequenced in a study of shared clonotypes between healthy human individuals. Using immunoSEQ multiplex PCR, the repertoire was profiled, and TCRdb retains in-frame clones only, with some absent. This sample has about 2.4 million clones, with over 85% found just once. Sequenced input: naive CD4+ T cells from PBMCs. Specified subset: CD45RA+ positively selected. The origin of the receptors is a man aged 18 to 30 in good health. Some clones in this sample may be carry-over from other donors' samples.

V usage is TRBV5-1 and J usage is TRBJ2-1, with TRBD1 as a possible D gene (6 bases). CDR1 SGHRS and CDR2 YFSETQ come from the germline V gene. The CDR3 is 15 residues long. The germline V and J ends were trimmed by 0 bases and 7 bases, with 14 bases remaining between them. The CDR3 region is CASSLARSQGNEQFF. The DNA for the CDR3 is TGCGCCAGCAGCTTGGCCCGGAGTCAGGGGAATGAGCAGTTCTTC. Supplemented by reference TRBV5-1 and TRBJ2-1, the full variable domain reads KAGVTQTPRYLIKTRGQQVTLSCSPISGHRSVSWYQQTPGQGLQFLFEYFSETQRNKGNFPGRFSGRQFSNSRSEMNVSTLELGDSALYLCASSLARSQGNEQFFGPGTRLTVL.

The chain uses TRBV7-3 and TRBJ2-1, with 7 bases matching TRBD1. The J segment lost 4 bases and the V segment lost 4 bases, leaving 10 bases of the junction unmatched. The germline V gene has CDR1 SGHTA and CDR2 FQGTGA. The CDR3 is 16 amino acids. Here the CDR3 DNA reads TGTGCCAGCAGCTCACCAGGGGGAACCGGGTACAATGAGCAGTTCTTC. Protein: CASSSPGGTGYNEQFF.

About this clone itself: In the same sample, other DNA sequences code for this CDR3. The chain has TRBV5-1 and TRBJ1-1; D not resolved. Trimming cost V 1 base and J 0 bases, with 4 bases left between them. The CDR3 is 13 residues long. From germline, CDR1 is SGHRS and CDR2 YFSETQ. CDR3 in DNA: TGCGCCAGCAGCTTGAGGCTGAACACTGAAGCTTTCTTT. It encodes CASSLRLNTEAFF.

This sequence joins TRBV28 and TRBJ2-1; D unresolved. V lost 5 bases, J lost 8 bases, and 16 bases lay in between. CDR1 MDHEN and CDR2 SYDVKM come from the germline V gene. This CDR3 contains 14 residues. CDR3 DNA: TGTGCCAGCAGTGTAACCTTGGGGTCTGATGAGCAGTTCTTC. It translates to CASSVTLGSDEQFF.

J is TRBJ2-2 and V is TRBV4-3; D unresolved. The length of the CDR3 is 14 residues. CDR1 and CDR2 (germline): LGHNA, YSLEER. The ends were cut back, 5 bases at V and 4 bases at J, with 11 bases in the middle. The CDR3 region has the DNA TGCGCCAGCAGCTGGGGTGGGCGCACCGGGGAGCTGTTTTTT. As protein: CASSWGGRTGELFF.